These 2 T cell receptor beta chains share one sample of origin, sequenced in a study of cytomegalovirus exposure and HLA in healthy donors. Both 60 Vbeta primers and 13 Jbeta primers went into the PCR. Assay used: immunoSEQ multiplex PCR; TCRdb lists only in-frame clones, some missing. The sample includes around 120,000 clones, about 76% of them seen just once. Source material: PBMCs. Receptor source: a man in his 60s in good health and CMV-seropositive.

This chain links TRBV2 with TRBJ2-1, with 8 bases aligning to TRBD2. With V trimmed by 6 bases and J by 8 bases, 9 bases remained unmatched. This CDR3 has 14 amino acids. Germline CDR1 SNHLY, CDR2 FYNNEI. The CDR3 DNA reads as TGTGCCAGCAGGCCAGCGGGAGTATTGGATGAGCAGTTCTTC. It codes for CASRPAGVLDEQFF.

The chain is built from TRBV6-1 and TRBJ2-1; tentative D call: TRBD2 (5 bases). V lost 6 bases to trimming and J lost 2 bases, with 8 bases between them. Germline V gene data show CDR1 as MNHNS and CDR2 as SASEGT. This CDR3 contains 13 residues. The CDR3 loop reads CASRERPYNEQFF. The CDR3 DNA reads TGTGCCAGCAGGGAGCGGCCCTACAATGAGCAGTTCTTC.